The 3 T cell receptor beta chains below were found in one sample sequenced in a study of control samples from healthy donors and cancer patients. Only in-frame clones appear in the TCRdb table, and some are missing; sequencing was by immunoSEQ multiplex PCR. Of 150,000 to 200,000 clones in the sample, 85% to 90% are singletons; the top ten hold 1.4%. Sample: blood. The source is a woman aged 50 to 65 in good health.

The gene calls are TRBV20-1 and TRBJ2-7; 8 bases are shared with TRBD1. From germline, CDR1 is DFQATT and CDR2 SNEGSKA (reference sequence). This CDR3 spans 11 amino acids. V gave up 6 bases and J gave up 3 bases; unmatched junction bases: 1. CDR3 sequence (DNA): TGCAGTGCGGGACAGGACTACGAGCAGTACTTC. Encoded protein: CSAGQDYEQYF.

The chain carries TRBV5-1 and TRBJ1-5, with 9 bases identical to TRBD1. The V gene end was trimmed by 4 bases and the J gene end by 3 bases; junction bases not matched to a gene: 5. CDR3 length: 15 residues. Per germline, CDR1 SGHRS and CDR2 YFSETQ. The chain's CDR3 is CASSLTGGVNQPQHF. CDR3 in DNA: TGCGCCAGCAGCCTGACAGGGGGTGTCAATCAGCCCCAGCATTTT.

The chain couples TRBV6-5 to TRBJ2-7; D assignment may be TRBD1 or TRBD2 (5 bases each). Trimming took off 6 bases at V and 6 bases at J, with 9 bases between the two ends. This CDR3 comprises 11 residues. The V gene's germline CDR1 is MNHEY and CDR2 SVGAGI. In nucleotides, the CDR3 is TGTGCCAGCAGAGGGACGGTCGAGCAGTACTTC. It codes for CASRGTVEQYF.